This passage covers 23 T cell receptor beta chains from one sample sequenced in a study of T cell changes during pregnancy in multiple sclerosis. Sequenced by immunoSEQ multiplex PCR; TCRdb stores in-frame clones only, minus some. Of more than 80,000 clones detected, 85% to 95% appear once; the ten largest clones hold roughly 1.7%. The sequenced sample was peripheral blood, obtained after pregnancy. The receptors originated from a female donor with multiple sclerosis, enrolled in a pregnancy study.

CDR3 region: CAIRGTGVNTEAFF. The CDR3 region has the DNA TGTGCCATCAGGGGGACAGGGGTGAACACTGAAGCTTTCTTT. The genes are TRBV10-3 and TRBJ1-1, with 10 bases identical to TRBD1. The CDR3 runs to 14 residues. Germline trimming cut 6 bases from V and 0 bases from J; bases unmatched to any gene: 1. Per the germline V gene, CDR1 is ENHRY and CDR2 is SYGVKD.

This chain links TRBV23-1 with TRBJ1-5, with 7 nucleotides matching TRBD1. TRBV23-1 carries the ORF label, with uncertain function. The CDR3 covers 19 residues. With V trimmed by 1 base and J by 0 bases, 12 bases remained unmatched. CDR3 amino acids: CASSQFPSTGSYSNQPQHF. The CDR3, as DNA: TGCGCCAGCAGTCAATTCCCATCGACAGGGTCATATAGCAATCAGCCCCAGCATTTT.

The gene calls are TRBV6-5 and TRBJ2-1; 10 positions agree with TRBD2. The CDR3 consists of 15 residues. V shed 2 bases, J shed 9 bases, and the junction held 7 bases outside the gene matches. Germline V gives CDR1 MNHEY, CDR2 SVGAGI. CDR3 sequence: CASSYVSSGGGEQFF. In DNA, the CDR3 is TGTGCCAGCAGTTACGTGTCTAGCGGGGGCGGTGAGCAGTTCTTC.

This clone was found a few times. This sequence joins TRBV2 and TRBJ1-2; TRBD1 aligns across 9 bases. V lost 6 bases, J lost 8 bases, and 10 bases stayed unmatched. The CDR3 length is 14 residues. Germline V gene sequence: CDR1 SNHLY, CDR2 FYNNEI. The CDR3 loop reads CASRGDRVEGGYTF. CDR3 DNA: TGTGCCAGCAGGGGGGACAGGGTGGAGGGAGGCTACACCTTC.

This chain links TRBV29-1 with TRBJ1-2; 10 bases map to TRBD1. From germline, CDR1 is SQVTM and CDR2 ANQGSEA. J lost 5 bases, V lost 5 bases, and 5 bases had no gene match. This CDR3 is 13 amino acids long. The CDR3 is CSVTTGGDYGYTF. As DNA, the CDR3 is TGCAGCGTTACGACAGGGGGCGATTATGGCTACACCTTC.

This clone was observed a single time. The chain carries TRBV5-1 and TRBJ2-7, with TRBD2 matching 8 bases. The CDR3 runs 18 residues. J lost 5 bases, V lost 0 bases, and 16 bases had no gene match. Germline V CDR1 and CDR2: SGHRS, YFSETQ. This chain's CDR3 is CASSLGTGRSGTLDEQYF. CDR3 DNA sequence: TGCGCCAGCAGCTTGGGAACCGGCCGTAGCGGGACGCTCGACGAGCAGTACTTC.

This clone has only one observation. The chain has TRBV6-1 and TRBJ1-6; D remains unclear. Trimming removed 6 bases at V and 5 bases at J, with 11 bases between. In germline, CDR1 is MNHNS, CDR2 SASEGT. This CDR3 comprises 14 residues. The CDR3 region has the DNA TGTGCCAGCAGGATGGCAGTGAATAATTCACCCCTCCACTTT. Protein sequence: CASRMAVNNSPLHF.

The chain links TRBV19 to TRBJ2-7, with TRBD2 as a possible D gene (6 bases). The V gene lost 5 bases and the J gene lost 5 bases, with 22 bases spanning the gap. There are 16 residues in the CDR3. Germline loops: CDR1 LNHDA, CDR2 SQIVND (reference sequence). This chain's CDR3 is CASSPWGGRFNDEQYF. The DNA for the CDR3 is TGTGCCAGTAGTCCCTGGGGAGGCCGGTTTAATGACGAGCAGTACTTC.

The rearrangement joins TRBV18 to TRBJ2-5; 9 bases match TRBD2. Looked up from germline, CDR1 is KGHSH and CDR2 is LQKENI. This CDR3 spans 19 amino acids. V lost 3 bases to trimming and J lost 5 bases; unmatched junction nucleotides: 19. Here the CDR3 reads CASSPIPLAGPVGRETQYF. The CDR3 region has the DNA TGTGCCAGCTCACCTATTCCGCTAGCGGGACCGGTTGGCCGGGAGACCCAGTACTTC.

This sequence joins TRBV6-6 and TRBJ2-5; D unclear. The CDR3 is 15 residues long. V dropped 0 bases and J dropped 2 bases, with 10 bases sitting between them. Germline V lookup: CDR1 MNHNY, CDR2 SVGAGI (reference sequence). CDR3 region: CASSYSPGRQETQYF. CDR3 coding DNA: TGTGCCAGCAGTTACTCCCCTGGCAGACAAGAGACCCAGTACTTC.

The CDR3 DNA reads as TGTGCCAGCCATGGACGGACAGGGGTCCCTAGCTCCTACAATGAGCAGTTCTTC. As protein: CASHGRTGVPSSYNEQFF. The V gene is TRBV28, the J gene TRBJ2-1; 9 positions match TRBD1. V lost 8 bases and J lost 0; bases outside the gene matches: 14. The CDR3 loop spans 18 amino acids. Germline V gene data show CDR1 as MDHEN and CDR2 as SYDVKM.

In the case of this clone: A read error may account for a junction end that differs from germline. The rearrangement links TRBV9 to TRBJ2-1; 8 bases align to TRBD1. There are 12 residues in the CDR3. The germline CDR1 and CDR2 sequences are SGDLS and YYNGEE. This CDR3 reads CASSTTPGGMIF. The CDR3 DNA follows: TGTGCCAGCAGCACAACACCAGGGGGCATGATCTTC.

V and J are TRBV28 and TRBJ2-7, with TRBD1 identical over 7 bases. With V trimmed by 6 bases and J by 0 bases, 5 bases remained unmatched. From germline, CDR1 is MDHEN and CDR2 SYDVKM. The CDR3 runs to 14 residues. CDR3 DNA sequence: TGTGCCAGCAGCCCAGGGGGAAGCTCCTACGAGCAGTACTTC. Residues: CASSPGGSSYEQYF.

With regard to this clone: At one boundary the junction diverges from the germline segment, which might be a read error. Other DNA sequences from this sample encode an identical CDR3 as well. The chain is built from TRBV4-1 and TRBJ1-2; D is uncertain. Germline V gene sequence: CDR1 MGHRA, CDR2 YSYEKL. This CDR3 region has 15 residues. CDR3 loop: CASSQEGRGGRGYTF. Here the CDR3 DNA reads TGCGCCAGCAGCCAAGAAGGCCGGGGAGGGCGAGGCTACACCTTT.

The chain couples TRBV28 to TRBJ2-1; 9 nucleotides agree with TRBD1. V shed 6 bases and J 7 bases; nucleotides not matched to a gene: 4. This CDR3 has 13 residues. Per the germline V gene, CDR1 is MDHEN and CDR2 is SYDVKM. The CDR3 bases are TGTGCCAGCAGGTTGGGACAGGGAAATGAGCAGTTCTTC. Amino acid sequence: CASRLGQGNEQFF.

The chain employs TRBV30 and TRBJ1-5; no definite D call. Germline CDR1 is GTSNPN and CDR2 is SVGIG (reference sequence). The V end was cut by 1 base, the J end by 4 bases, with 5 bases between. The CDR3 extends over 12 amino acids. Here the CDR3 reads CAWSGVNQPQHF. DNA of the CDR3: TGTGCCTGGAGTGGAGTTAATCAGCCCCAGCATTTT.

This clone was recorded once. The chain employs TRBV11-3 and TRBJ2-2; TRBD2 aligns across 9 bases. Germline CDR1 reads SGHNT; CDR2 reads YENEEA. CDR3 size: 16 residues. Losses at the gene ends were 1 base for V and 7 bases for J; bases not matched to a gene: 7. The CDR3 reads CASSLGGTSRGGELFF. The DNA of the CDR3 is TGTGCCAGCAGCTTAGGGGGGACTAGCCGCGGCGGGGAGCTGTTTTTT.

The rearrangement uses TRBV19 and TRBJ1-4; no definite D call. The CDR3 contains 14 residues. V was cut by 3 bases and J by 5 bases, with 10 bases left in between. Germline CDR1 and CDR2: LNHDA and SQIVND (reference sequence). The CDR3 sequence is CASSINSVNEKLFF. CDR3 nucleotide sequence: TGTGCCAGTAGTATTAATTCGGTGAATGAAAAACTGTTTTTT.

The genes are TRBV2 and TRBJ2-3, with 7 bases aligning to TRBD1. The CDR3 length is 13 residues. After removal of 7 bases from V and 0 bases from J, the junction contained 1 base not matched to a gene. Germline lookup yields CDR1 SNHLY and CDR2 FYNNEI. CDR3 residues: CASKDRSTDTQYF. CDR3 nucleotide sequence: TGTGCCAGCAAGGACAGGAGCACAGATACGCAGTATTTT.

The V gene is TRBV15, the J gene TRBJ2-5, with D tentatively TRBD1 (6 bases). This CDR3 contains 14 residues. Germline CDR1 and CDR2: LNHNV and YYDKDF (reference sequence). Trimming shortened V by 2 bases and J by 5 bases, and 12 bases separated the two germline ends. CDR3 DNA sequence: TGTGCCACCAGCAGAACGACAGGCTGGGAGACCCAGTACTTC. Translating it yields CATSRTTGWETQYF.

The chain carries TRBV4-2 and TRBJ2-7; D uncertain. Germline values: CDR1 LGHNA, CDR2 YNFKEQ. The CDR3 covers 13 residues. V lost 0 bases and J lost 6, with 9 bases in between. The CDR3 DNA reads TGTGCCAGCAGCCAAGATCGCGACTTCGAGCAGTACTTC. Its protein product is CASSQDRDFEQYF.

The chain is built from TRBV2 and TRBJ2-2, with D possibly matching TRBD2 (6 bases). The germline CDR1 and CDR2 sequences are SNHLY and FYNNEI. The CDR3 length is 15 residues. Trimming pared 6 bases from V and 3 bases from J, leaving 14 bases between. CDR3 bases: TGTGCCAGCAGCGCCATGGGACTCTACACCGGGGAGCTGTTTTTT. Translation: CASSAMGLYTGELFF.

CDR3 DNA: TGTGCCAGCAGCTCTGGGACAGGAGCTAATTCACCCCTCCACTTT. This sequence encodes CASSSGTGANSPLHF. This chain links TRBV14 with TRBJ1-6; 8 nucleotides match TRBD1. V was pared by 5 bases and J by 6 bases, with 6 bases of the junction left unmatched. CDR1 is SGHDN, CDR2 FVKESK, per germline. The CDR3 contains 15 residues.